The clone carrying this T cell receptor beta chain has more than one count but fewer than ten. No antigen is known for it. Losses at the gene ends were 4 bases for V and 8 bases for J; bases not matched to a gene: 10. This CDR3 region has 15 residues. The germline V gene encodes CDR1 MDHEN and CDR2 SYDVKM. The data originate from a study of CD8+ T cells in alopecia areata. Study background: Administration of oral tofacitinib to treated patients was at 5 to 10 mg twice daily.

Study observations and caveats: Both scalp clonality and the expanded CD8+ clones among the top 100 showed a significant decrease with tofacitinib.

Sequencing templates came from extracted RNA that was reverse transcribed into cDNA. TCRdb's copy holds only in-frame clones and misses some; the assay was immunoSEQ multiplex PCR. The sample records some 80,000 clones, around 65% being singletons. Documented treatment: oral pan-JAK inhibitor, 5-10 mg twice daily. This chain links TRBV28 with TRBJ2-2, with TRBD1 matching 7 bases. The material was CD8+ T cells sorted from blood, obtained at week 24, from a patient treated with tofacitinib. This TCR derives from a human donor with alopecia areata. The CDR3 reads CASSSRDSVEGELFF. As DNA, the CDR3 is TGTGCCAGCAGTTCCCGGGACAGTGTCGAGGGGGAGCTGTTTTTT. Full variable domain (remainder filled in from reference TRBV28 and TRBJ2-2): DVKVTQSSRYLVKRTGEKVFLECVQDMDHENMFWYRQDPGLGLRLIYFSYDVKMKEKGDIPEGYSVSREKKERFSLILESASTNQTSMYLCASSSRDSVEGELFFGEGSRLTVL.